These 31 T cell receptor beta chains share one sample of origin, sequenced in a study of shared clonotypes between healthy human individuals. Measured with immunoSEQ multiplex PCR; TCRdb has only the in-frame clones, and not every one. Of about 1,500,000 clones in the sample, roughly 96% were seen once. Sequenced sample: naive CD4+ T cells sorted from blood. The subset: CD45RA+ positively selected. The receptor set was obtained from a man aged 30-40 years in good health.

The chain joins TRBV9 to TRBJ2-5; D tentatively fits TRBD1 or TRBD2 (5 bases each). In germline, CDR1 is SGDLS, CDR2 YYNGEE. Trimming cost V 4 bases and J 5 bases, with 15 bases left between them. The length of the CDR3 is 14 residues. The CDR3 loop is CASSPHLRGETQYF. Written as DNA, the CDR3 is TGTGCCAGCAGCCCCCATCTGAGGGGCGAGACCCAGTACTTC.

The chain joins TRBV2 to TRBJ2-7; D call uncertain. CDR3 length: 12 amino acids. Germline assignment: CDR1 SNHLY and CDR2 FYNNEI. The V end was cut by 1 base, the J end by 4 bases, with 5 bases between. As DNA, the CDR3 is TGTGCCAGCAGTGAAGTAGATTACGAGCAGTACTTC. Encoded protein: CASSEVDYEQYF.

The J gene is TRBJ2-5, the V gene TRBV28, with D perhaps matching TRBD1 or TRBD2 (5 bases each). The CDR3 runs 14 residues. Per the germline V gene, CDR1 is MDHEN and CDR2 is SYDVKM. Trimming stripped 8 bases from V and 5 bases from J, with 18 bases between. CDR3 DNA sequence: TGTGCCAGCTCTGGGACCACAATGTGGGAGACCCAGTACTTC. The encoded protein is CASSGTTMWETQYF.

This chain uses TRBV6-5 with TRBJ2-7, with 8 bases matching TRBD2. This CDR3 is built from 15 residues. Per germline, CDR1 MNHEY and CDR2 SVGAGI. V lost 0 bases to trimming and J lost 4 bases; unmatched junction nucleotides: 5. DNA for the CDR3: TGTGCCAGCAGTTACTCCGGGACTAGTCAGTACGAGCAGTACTTC. Its protein product is CASSYSGTSQYEQYF.

This chain links TRBV6-5 with TRBJ1-1; D is possibly TRBD1 (6 bases). Germline assignment: CDR1 MNHEY and CDR2 SVGAGI. V lost 4 bases to trimming and J lost 0 bases, with 12 bases between them. The CDR3 has 15 residues. CDR3 nucleotides: TGTGCCAGCAGTTTTCGCGGGGGCGTGAACACTGAAGCTTTCTTT. It codes for CASSFRGGVNTEAFF.

The chain employs TRBV10-3 and TRBJ2-3; TRBD2 aligns across 12 bases. The CDR3 sequence is 18 residues long. V lost 6 bases, J lost 3 bases, and 13 bases stayed unmatched. Germline CDR1 and CDR2: ENHRY and SYGVKD. The CDR3 bases are TGTGCCATCAGGCCTTATCCGGGACTAGCGGGTTTTACAGATACGCAGTATTTT. Translating gives CAIRPYPGLAGFTDTQYF.

This chain joins TRBV7-2 and TRBJ2-3, with 7 bases aligning to TRBD2. V dropped 5 bases and J dropped 1; count of bases not matched to a gene: 9. The germline V gene has CDR1 SGHTA and CDR2 FQGNSA. This CDR3 is 16 amino acids long. For the CDR3, the DNA is TGTGCCAGCAGCCCACGACTAGCTTCTCGCACAGATACGCAGTATTTT. Translating it yields CASSPRLASRTDTQYF.

A single count supports this clone. The chain links TRBV28 to TRBJ2-7, with a possible D match to TRBD2 (6 bases). The CDR3 length is 14 residues. Trimming left V 7 bases short and J 2 bases short, with 15 bases between. The germline CDR1 and CDR2 sequences are MDHEN and SYDVKM. CDR3: CASMGSGSAYEQYF. The CDR3 DNA reads as TGTGCCAGCATGGGAAGCGGGTCCGCCTACGAGCAGTACTTC. The full variable domain, rest sourced from reference TRBV28 and TRBJ2-7, is DVKVTQSSRYLVKRTGEKVFLECVQDMDHENMFWYRQDPGLGLRLIYFSYDVKMKEKGDIPEGYSVSREKKERFSLILESASTNQTSMYLCASMGSGSAYEQYFGPGTRLTVT.

This chain uses TRBV2 with TRBJ1-4; D not resolved. The CDR3 has 13 residues. Trimming stripped 7 bases from V and 3 bases from J, with 9 bases between. Looked up from germline, CDR1 is SNHLY and CDR2 is FYNNEI. The DNA for the CDR3 is TGTGCCAGCATGCTCGTCCCTAATGAAAAACTGTTTTTT. Its translation is CASMLVPNEKLFF.

This chain connects TRBV7-9 to TRBJ2-6; D is unresolved. The CDR3 runs 13 residues. CDR1 is SEHNR, CDR2 FQNEAQ, per germline (reference sequence). Trimming removed 8 bases from V and 2 bases from J, with 7 bases in between. CDR3 residues: CASRPAGANVLTF. CDR3 DNA: TGTGCCAGCCGGCCGGCTGGGGCCAACGTCCTGACTTTC. The variable domain in full, completed from reference TRBV7-9 and TRBJ2-6, reads DTGVSQNPRHKITKRGQNVTFRCDPISEHNRLYWYRQTLGQGPEFLTYFQNEAQLEKSRLLSDRFSAERPKGSFSTLEIQRTEQGDSAMYLCASRPAGANVLTFGAGSRLTVL.

This rearrangement joins TRBV27 to TRBJ2-4, with 7 nucleotides matching TRBD2. This CDR3 is 16 amino acids long. J gave up 4 bases and V 1 base, and 7 bases lay outside the gene matches. Germline V gives CDR1 MNHEY, CDR2 SMNVEV (reference sequence). CDR3 sequence reads: CASSLLWEGKKNIQYF. DNA of the CDR3: TGTGCCAGCAGTTTATTGTGGGAGGGAAAGAAAAACATTCAGTACTTC.

The gene calls are TRBV19 and TRBJ1-2; 9 positions match TRBD1. The V and J ends lost 3 bases and 4 bases, in that order; junction bases with no gene match: 3. Germline lookup yields CDR1 LNHDA and CDR2 SQIVND (reference sequence). This CDR3 has 14 amino acids. The CDR3 DNA is TGTGCCAGTAGTATTGGGGACAGGGCCTATGGCTACACCTTC. It specifies CASSIGDRAYGYTF.

The CDR3 nucleotides read TGTGCCAGCAGCAAGACTAGCGGGAGTGGCGGGGAGCTGTTTTTT. It encodes CASSKTSGSGGELFF. This sequence joins TRBV7-3 and TRBJ2-2; 12 bases align to TRBD2. CDR3 length: 15 amino acids. Germline CDR1 SGHTA, CDR2 FQGTGA. After removal of 5 bases from V and 7 bases from J, the junction contained 5 bases not matched to a gene. Filled out from reference TRBV7-3 and TRBJ2-2, the complete variable domain reads GAGVSQTPSNKVTEKGKYVELRCDPISGHTALYWYRQSLGQGPEFLIYFQGTGAADDSGLPNDRFFAVRPEGSVSTLKIQRTERGDSAVYLCASSKTSGSGGELFFGEGSRLTVL.

V is TRBV4-3 and J is TRBJ2-1; 12 bases line up with TRBD1. V was clipped by 1 base and J by 5 bases; unmatched bases: 6. This CDR3 is built from 17 residues. Germline V gives CDR1 LGHNA, CDR2 YSLEER. The CDR3 sequence is CASSQVMGQGANNEQFF. DNA of the CDR3: TGCGCCAGCAGCCAAGTTATGGGACAGGGGGCAAACAATGAGCAGTTCTTC.

This chain links TRBV19 with TRBJ2-7, with 9 bases matching TRBD1. Per the germline V gene, CDR1 is LNHDA and CDR2 is SQIVND (reference sequence). The length of the CDR3 is 14 residues. V lost 5 bases to trimming and J lost 5 bases; unmatched junction nucleotides: 7. The CDR3 DNA follows: TGTGCCAGTAGTGGGGGACAGGGCGTCCACGAGCAGTACTTC. Translation gives CASSGGQGVHEQYF.

The rearrangement joins TRBV2 to TRBJ2-4; maybe TRBD2 (5 bases). Between the trimmed V and J ends, which lost 5 bases and 8 bases, there was a span of 10 bases. Germline CDR1 is SNHLY and CDR2 is FYNNEI. The CDR3 has 12 amino acids. The CDR3, as DNA: TGTGCCAGCAGTCAGATGAGGGACATTCAGTACTTC. It codes for CASSQMRDIQYF.

The chain has TRBV18 and TRBJ1-1, with D perhaps TRBD1 (5 bases). This CDR3 spans 13 amino acids. The germline V gene encodes CDR1 KGHSH and CDR2 LQKENI. Trimming removed 9 bases at V and 4 bases at J, with 15 bases between. CDR3 nucleotide sequence: TGTGCCAGTTCCGGTATGGGGCCCACTGAAGCTTTCTTT. Residues: CASSGMGPTEAFF.

The V gene is TRBV10-3, the J gene TRBJ2-7; 9 positions agree with TRBD1. The CDR3 totals 15 residues. Germline V gene data show CDR1 as ENHRY and CDR2 as SYGVKD. Trimming took 5 bases from V and 6 from J; bases not matched to a gene: 11. CDR3 amino acids: CAISSPGQGLLEQYF. The CDR3 DNA reads TGTGCCATCAGTTCACCGGGACAGGGTTTACTCGAGCAGTACTTC.

The J gene is TRBJ2-7, the V gene TRBV7-9, with 10 bases that match TRBD2. The length of the CDR3 is 15 residues. Germline assignment: CDR1 SEHNR and CDR2 FQNEAQ (reference sequence). Losses at the gene ends were 4 bases for V and 9 bases for J; bases not matched to a gene: 12. In DNA form, the CDR3 reads TGTGCCAGCAGCTCGGGGCTAGCGGGAGCCACTAGGCAGTACTTC. Its protein product is CASSSGLAGATRQYF.

J is TRBJ2-4 and V is TRBV5-1, with TRBD1 matching 10 bases. Per the germline V gene, CDR1 is SGHRS and CDR2 is YFSETQ. The V and J ends lost 4 bases and 1 base, in that order; junction bases with no gene match: 20. The CDR3 length is 21 residues. Here the CDR3 DNA reads TGCGCCAGCAGCGCTGGGACAGGGGCAGACATTAAAGCAATCGCCAAAAACATTCAGTACTTC. Amino acid sequence: CASSAGTGADIKAIAKNIQYF.

The chain joins TRBV29-1 to TRBJ2-1, with TRBD2 matching over 14 bases. V lost 0 bases, J lost 6 bases, and 1 base stayed unmatched. This CDR3 has 15 amino acids. Germline V lookup: CDR1 SQVTM, CDR2 ANQGSEA. The CDR3 nucleotides are TGCAGCGTTGAAGAGGGACTAGCGGGAGTCAATGAGCAGTTCTTC. Amino acid sequence: CSVEEGLAGVNEQFF.

J is TRBJ2-2 and V is TRBV7-2; 8 bases agree with TRBD2. Trimming at V came to 3 bases and at J to 6 bases, leaving 15 bases not matched to a gene. CDR3 size: 18 residues. Germline CDR1 and CDR2: SGHTA and FQGNSA. Here the CDR3 DNA reads TGTGCCAGCAGCTTCTGGCGGGAGGCCCTCCGTAACGCCGGGGAGCTGTTTTTT. It encodes CASSFWREALRNAGELFF.

The CDR3 here is CASRLNFAPSSEQYF. CDR3 DNA sequence: TGTGCCAGCAGATTGAACTTCGCTCCGTCCAGCGAGCAGTACTTC. J is TRBJ2-7 and V is TRBV6-1; unclear D gene. The CDR3 length is 15 residues. V lost 6 bases, J lost 6 bases, and 21 bases lay in between. CDR1 is MNHNS, CDR2 SASEGT, per germline.

This clone was counted once. The DNA for the CDR3 is TGTGCCAGCAGTCCCCCGGGACTAGCGGATTACAATGAGCAGTTCTTC. This translates into CASSPPGLADYNEQFF. The chain carries TRBV2 and TRBJ2-1, with TRBD2 matching 11 bases. This CDR3 comprises 16 residues. The V gene's germline CDR1 is SNHLY and CDR2 FYNNEI. Trimming took 5 bases from V and 4 from J; bases not matched to a gene: 7.

This clone was detected once. V usage is TRBV4-3 and J usage is TRBJ2-3, with 9 bases aligning to TRBD2. J was trimmed by 5 bases and V by 1 base; bases with no gene match: 7. This CDR3 comprises 16 residues. Germline V gene data show CDR1 as LGHNA and CDR2 as YSLEER. The CDR3 nucleotides are TGCGCCAGCAGCCAAGGTTCTAGCGGGATTCAAGATACGCAGTATTTT. It codes for CASSQGSSGIQDTQYF.

V usage is TRBV6-1 and J usage is TRBJ2-7; TRBD1 is a possible D gene (5 bases). The germline V gene has CDR1 MNHNS and CDR2 SASEGT. The CDR3 extends over 13 amino acids. V was cut by 7 bases and J by 3 bases, with 13 bases left in between. The DNA for the CDR3 is TGTGCCAGCAACACAGGAGCCAACTACGAGCAGTACTTC. Translating it yields CASNTGANYEQYF.

Comment on this clone: Compared with germline, one end of the junction differs, possibly owing to a read error. The rearrangement uses TRBV6-5 and TRBJ2-1; D ambiguous. The CDR3 has 10 residues. The germline V gene encodes CDR1 MNHEY and CDR2 SVGAGI. DNA of the CDR3: TGTGCCAGCAGAATGGGTGAGGAGTTCTTC. It encodes CASRMGEEFF.

This chain connects TRBV7-2 to TRBJ2-2, with 7 positions matching TRBD2. The length of the CDR3 is 17 residues. From germline, CDR1 is SGHTA and CDR2 FQGNSA. V shed 5 bases, J shed 3 bases, and the junction held 12 bases outside the gene matches. This CDR3 is CASSLYGGSGDTGELFF. The CDR3 region has the DNA TGTGCCAGCAGCCTGTATGGCGGGAGCGGGGACACCGGGGAGCTGTTTTTT.

This sequence joins TRBV4-1 and TRBJ2-7, with D possibly being TRBD1 (5 bases). CDR3 length equals 13 residues. V was trimmed by 5 bases and J by 4 bases, leaving 12 bases between them. CDR1 MGHRA and CDR2 YSYEKL come from the germline V gene. CDR3 coding DNA: TGCGCCAGCAGCGAAAGGGGCGGTTACGAGCAGTACTTC. It yields the protein CASSERGGYEQYF.

The J gene is TRBJ2-7, the V gene TRBV5-1, with 11 bases fitting TRBD2. CDR1 SGHRS and CDR2 YFSETQ come from the germline V gene. This CDR3 has 15 residues. Trimming cost V 0 bases and J 6 bases; bases outside gene matches: 5. The CDR3 sequence: CASSLELAGETEQYF. As DNA, the CDR3 is TGCGCCAGCAGCTTGGAACTAGCGGGAGAGACCGAGCAGTACTTC.

This chain uses TRBV2 with TRBJ1-4, with TRBD1 matching 8 bases. Germline CDR1 is SNHLY and CDR2 is FYNNEI. After removal of 8 bases from V and 7 bases from J, the junction contained 9 bases not matched to a gene. The CDR3 runs to 14 residues. CDR3 residues: CASGRTGRSEKLFF. CDR3 DNA sequence: TGTGCCAGCGGACGGACAGGGAGGTCTGAAAAACTGTTTTTT.